This T cell receptor beta chain stems from a study of OX40 agonist ivuxolimab in advanced cancers. The study's findings and limits: More expanded clones were found, on average, in CD8+ than in CD4+ T cells.

Points on this clone: Its target is unknown.

Only in-frame clones appear in the TCRdb table, and some are missing; sequencing was by immunoSEQ multiplex PCR. The repertoire includes 30,000 to 35,000 clones, approximately 89% of them detected once, and under 45% sits in the top ten. Germline V gene sequence: CDR1 SQVTM, CDR2 ANQGSEA. The CDR3 loop spans 13 amino acids. V shed 4 bases and J shed 7 bases, with 11 bases lying between them. The clonotype comes from an adult with an advanced solid tumor such as melanoma, head and neck, liver or kidney cancer. Sequenced material: CD4+ or CD8+ T cells sorted from blood, taken in a trial of the OX40 agonist ivuxolimab. The V gene is TRBV29-1, the J gene TRBJ1-6; a weak D match, TRBD1 (5 bases). The CDR3 DNA reads as TGCAGCGTTGGGGGCGAGCCGAATTCACCCCTCCACTTT. Translating it yields CSVGGEPNSPLHF.